This TCR beta chain is drawn from a study of beta chain features in type 1 diabetes. Germline-derived CDR1 and CDR2 are LNHDA and SQIVND (reference sequence). V was pared by 1 base and J by 3 bases, with 4 bases between. The CDR3 is 13 residues long. This clone occurred a few times. Sequenced material consisted of expressed TCRB transcripts (all of the isolated RNA was reverse transcribed). The method was immunoSEQ multiplex PCR; TCRdb's version includes in-frame clones alone and lacks a portion of them. The table includes some 900,000 clones, roughly a sixth detected once. J is TRBJ2-1 and V is TRBV19, with D unclear. The sequenced sample was naive CD4+ T cells from blood. This receptor was taken from a woman between 18 and 29 years old in good health. The CDR3 is CASSIVYYNEQFF. The CDR3 DNA follows: TGTGCCAGTAGTATAGTCTACTACAATGAGCAGTTCTTC. The whole variable domain, remainder taken from reference TRBV19 and TRBJ2-1, is DGGITQSPKYLFRKEGQNVTLSCEQNLNHDAMYWYRQDPGQGLRLIYYSQIVNDFQKGDIAEGYSVSREKKESFPLTVTSAQKNPTAFYLCASSIVYYNEQFFGPGTRLTVL.